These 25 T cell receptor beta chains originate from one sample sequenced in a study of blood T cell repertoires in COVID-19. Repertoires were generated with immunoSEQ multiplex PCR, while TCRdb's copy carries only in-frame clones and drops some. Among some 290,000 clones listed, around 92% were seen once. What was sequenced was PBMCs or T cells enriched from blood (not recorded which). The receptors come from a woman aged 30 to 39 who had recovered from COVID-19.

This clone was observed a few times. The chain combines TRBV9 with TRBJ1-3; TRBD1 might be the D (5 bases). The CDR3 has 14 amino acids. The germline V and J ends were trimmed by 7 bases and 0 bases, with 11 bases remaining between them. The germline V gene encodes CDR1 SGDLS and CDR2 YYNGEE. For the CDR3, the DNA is TGTGCCAGCTGCGCGGGGGGCTCTGGAAACACCATATATTTT. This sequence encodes CASCAGGSGNTIYF. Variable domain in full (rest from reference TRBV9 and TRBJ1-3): DSGVTQTPKHLITATGQRVTLRCSPRSGDLSVYWYQQSLDQGLQFLIQYYNGEERAKGNILERFSAQQFPDLHSELNLSSLELGDSALYFCASCAGGSGNTIYFGEGSWLTVV.

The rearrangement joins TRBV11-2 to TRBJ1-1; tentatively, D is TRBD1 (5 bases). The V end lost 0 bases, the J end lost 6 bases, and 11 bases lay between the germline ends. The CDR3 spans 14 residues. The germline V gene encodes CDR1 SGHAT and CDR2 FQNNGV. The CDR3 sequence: CASSLERQGPEAFF. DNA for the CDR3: TGTGCCAGCAGCTTAGAACGCCAGGGCCCTGAAGCTTTCTTT. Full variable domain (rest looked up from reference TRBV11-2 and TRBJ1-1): EAGVAQSPRYKIIEKRQSVAFWCNPISGHATLYWYQQILGQGPKLLIQFQNNGVVDDSQLPKDRFSAERLKGVDSTLKIQPAKLEDSAVYLCASSLERQGPEAFFGQGTRLTVV.

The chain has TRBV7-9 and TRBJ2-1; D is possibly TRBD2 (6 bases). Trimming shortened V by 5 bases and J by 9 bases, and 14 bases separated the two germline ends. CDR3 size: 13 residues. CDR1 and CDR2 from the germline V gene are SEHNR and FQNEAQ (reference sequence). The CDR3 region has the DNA TGTGCCAGCAGCGGTCGGCGGGGTCCTGAGCAGTTCTTC. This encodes CASSGRRGPEQFF.

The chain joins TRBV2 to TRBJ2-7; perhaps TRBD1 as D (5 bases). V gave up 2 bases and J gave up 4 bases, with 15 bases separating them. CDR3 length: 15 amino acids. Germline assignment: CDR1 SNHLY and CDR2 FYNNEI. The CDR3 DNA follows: TGTGCCAGCAGTGAAATACGGCAGGGTAAATACGAGCAGTACTTC. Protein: CASSEIRQGKYEQYF.

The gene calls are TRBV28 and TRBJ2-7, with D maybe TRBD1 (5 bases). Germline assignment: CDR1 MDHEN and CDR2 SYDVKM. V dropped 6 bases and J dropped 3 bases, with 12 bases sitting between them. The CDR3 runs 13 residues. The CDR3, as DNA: TGTGCCAGCAGCTCTGGCGACAGCTACGAGCAGTACTTC. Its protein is CASSSGDSYEQYF.

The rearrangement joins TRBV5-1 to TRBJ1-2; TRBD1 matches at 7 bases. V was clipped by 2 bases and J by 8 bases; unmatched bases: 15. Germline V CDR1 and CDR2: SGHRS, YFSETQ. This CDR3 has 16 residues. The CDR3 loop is CASSLLQGTEKKGYTF. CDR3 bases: TGCGCCAGCAGCTTATTACAGGGGACAGAAAAGAAGGGCTACACCTTC.

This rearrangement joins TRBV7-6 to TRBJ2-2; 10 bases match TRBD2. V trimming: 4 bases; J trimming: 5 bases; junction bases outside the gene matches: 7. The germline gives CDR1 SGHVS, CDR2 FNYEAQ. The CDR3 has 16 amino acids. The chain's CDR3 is CASSWLAGDRTGELFF. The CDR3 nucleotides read TGTGCCAGCAGCTGGCTAGCGGGAGATCGGACCGGGGAGCTGTTTTTT.

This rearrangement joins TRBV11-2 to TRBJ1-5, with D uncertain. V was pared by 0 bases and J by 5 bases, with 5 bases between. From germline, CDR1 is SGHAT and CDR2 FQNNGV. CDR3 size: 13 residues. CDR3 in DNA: TGTGCCAGCAGCTTAGAGGGAGATCAGCCCCAGCATTTT. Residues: CASSLEGDQPQHF.

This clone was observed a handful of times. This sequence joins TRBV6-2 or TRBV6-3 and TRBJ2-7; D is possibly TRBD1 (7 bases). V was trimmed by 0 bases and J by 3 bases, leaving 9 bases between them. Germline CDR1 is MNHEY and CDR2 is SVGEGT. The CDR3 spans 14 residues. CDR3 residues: CASSYSQGGYEQYF. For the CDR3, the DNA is TGTGCCAGCAGTTACTCGCAGGGGGGCTACGAGCAGTACTTC.

The CDR3 DNA sequence: TGCGCCAGCAGCATGGACAGGGCTGGATCACCCCTCCACTTT. It encodes CASSMDRAGSPLHF. This rearrangement joins TRBV5-1 to TRBJ1-6; 8 bases are a match to TRBD1. This CDR3 spans 14 amino acids. V trimming: 4 bases; J trimming: 10 bases; junction bases outside the gene matches: 7. The V gene's germline CDR1 is SGHRS and CDR2 YFSETQ.

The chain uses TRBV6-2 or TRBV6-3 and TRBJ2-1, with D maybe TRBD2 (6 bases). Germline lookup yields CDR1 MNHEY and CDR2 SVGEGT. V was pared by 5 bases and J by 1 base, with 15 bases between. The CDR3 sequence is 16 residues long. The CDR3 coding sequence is TGTGCCAGCAGTAGTACCTTAGCGGAATCCTACAATGAGCAGTTCTTC. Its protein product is CASSSTLAESYNEQFF.

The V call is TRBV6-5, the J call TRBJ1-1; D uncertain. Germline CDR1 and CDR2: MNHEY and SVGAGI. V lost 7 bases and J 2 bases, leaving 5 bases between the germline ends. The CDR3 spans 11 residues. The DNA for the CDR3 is TGTGCCAGCATGGCTAACACTGAAGCTTTCTTT. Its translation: CASMANTEAFF.

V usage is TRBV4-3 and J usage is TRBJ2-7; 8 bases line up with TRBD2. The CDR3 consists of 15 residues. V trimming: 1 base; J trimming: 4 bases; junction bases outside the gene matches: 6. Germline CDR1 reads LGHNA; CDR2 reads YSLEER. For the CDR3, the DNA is TGCGCCAGCAGCCAAGGTCCAGCGGGAGAATACGAGCAGTACTTC. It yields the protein CASSQGPAGEYEQYF.

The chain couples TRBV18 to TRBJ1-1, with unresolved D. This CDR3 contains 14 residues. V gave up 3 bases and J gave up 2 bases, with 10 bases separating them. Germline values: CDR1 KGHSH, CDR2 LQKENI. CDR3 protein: CASSPFGINTEAFF. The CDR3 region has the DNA TGTGCCAGCTCACCCTTCGGGATTAACACTGAAGCTTTCTTT.

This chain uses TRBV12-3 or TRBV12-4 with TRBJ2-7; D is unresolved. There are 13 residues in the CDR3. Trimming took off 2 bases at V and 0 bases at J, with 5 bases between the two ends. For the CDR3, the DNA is TGTGCCAGCAGTTTAACTTACTCCTACGAGCAGTACTTC. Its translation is CASSLTYSYEQYF.

The CDR3 loop is CASSLTQETQYF. The CDR3 DNA reads as TGCGCCAGCAGCTTGACACAAGAGACCCAGTACTTC. This chain connects TRBV5-1 to TRBJ2-5; D call uncertain. The CDR3 sequence is 12 residues long. CDR1 SGHRS and CDR2 YFSETQ come from the germline V gene. V dropped 1 base and J dropped 2 bases, with 3 bases sitting between them.

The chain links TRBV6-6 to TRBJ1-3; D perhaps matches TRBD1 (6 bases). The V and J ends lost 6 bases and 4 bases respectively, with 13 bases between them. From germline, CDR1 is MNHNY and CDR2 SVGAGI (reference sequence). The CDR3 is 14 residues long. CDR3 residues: CASSPRTVGNTIYF. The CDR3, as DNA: TGTGCCAGCAGCCCCCGGACAGTAGGAAACACCATATATTTT.

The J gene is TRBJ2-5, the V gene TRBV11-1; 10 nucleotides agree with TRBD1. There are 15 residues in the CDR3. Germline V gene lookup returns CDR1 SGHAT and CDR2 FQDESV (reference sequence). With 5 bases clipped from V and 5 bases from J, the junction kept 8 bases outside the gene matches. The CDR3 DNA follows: TGTGCCAGCAGCGCGAGGACAGGGGGACTGGAGACCCAGTACTTC. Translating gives CASSARTGGLETQYF.

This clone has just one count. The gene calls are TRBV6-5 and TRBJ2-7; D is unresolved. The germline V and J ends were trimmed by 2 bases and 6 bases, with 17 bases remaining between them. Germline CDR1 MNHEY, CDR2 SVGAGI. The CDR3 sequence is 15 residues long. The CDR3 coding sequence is TGTGCCAGCAGTTACCGGCTGACGATAGACTCCGAGCAGTACTTC. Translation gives CASSYRLTIDSEQYF.

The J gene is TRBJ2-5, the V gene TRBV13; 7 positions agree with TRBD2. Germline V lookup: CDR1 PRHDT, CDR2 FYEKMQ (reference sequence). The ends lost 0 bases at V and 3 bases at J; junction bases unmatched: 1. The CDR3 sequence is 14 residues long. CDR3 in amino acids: CASSLGAGEETQYF. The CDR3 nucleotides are TGTGCCAGCAGCTTAGGGGCGGGAGAAGAGACCCAGTACTTC.

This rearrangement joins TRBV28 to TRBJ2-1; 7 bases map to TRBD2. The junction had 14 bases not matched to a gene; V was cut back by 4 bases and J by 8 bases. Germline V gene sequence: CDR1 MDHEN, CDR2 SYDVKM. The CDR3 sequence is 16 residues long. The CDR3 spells CASSSSIGLVVYEQFF. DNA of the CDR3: TGTGCCAGCAGTTCCTCTATTGGACTAGTGGTATATGAGCAGTTCTTC.

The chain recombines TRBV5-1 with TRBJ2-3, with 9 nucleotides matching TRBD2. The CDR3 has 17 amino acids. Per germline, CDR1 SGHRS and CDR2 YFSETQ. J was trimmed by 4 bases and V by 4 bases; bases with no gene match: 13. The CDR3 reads CASSPGLSGSLADTQYF. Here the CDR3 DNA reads TGCGCCAGCAGCCCCGGGCTTAGCGGGAGTCTGGCAGATACGCAGTATTTT. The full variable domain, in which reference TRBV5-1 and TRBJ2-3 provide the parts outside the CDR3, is KAGVTQTPRYLIKTRGQQVTLSCSPISGHRSVSWYQQTPGQGLQFLFEYFSETQRNKGNFPGRFSGRQFSNSRSEMNVSTLELGDSALYLCASSPGLSGSLADTQYFGPGTRLTVL.

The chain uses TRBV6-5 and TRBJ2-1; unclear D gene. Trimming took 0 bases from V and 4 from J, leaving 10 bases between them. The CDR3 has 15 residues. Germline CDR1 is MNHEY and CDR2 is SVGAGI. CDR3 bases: TGTGCCAGCAGTTACTCAACAAAGAAGTACAATGAGCAGTTCTTC. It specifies CASSYSTKKYNEQFF.

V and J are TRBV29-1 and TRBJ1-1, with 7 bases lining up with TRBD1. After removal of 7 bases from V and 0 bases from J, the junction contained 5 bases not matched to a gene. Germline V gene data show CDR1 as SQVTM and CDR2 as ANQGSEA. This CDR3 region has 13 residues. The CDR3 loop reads CSAPGQLNTEAFF. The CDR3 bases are TGCAGCGCCCCGGGACAGCTGAACACTGAAGCTTTCTTT.

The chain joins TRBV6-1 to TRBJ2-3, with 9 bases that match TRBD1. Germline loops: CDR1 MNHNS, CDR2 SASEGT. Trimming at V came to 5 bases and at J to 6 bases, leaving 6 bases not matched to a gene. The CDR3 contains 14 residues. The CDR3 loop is CASSTDRGIDTQYF. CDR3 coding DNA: TGTGCCAGCAGTACGGACAGGGGTATTGATACGCAGTATTTT.